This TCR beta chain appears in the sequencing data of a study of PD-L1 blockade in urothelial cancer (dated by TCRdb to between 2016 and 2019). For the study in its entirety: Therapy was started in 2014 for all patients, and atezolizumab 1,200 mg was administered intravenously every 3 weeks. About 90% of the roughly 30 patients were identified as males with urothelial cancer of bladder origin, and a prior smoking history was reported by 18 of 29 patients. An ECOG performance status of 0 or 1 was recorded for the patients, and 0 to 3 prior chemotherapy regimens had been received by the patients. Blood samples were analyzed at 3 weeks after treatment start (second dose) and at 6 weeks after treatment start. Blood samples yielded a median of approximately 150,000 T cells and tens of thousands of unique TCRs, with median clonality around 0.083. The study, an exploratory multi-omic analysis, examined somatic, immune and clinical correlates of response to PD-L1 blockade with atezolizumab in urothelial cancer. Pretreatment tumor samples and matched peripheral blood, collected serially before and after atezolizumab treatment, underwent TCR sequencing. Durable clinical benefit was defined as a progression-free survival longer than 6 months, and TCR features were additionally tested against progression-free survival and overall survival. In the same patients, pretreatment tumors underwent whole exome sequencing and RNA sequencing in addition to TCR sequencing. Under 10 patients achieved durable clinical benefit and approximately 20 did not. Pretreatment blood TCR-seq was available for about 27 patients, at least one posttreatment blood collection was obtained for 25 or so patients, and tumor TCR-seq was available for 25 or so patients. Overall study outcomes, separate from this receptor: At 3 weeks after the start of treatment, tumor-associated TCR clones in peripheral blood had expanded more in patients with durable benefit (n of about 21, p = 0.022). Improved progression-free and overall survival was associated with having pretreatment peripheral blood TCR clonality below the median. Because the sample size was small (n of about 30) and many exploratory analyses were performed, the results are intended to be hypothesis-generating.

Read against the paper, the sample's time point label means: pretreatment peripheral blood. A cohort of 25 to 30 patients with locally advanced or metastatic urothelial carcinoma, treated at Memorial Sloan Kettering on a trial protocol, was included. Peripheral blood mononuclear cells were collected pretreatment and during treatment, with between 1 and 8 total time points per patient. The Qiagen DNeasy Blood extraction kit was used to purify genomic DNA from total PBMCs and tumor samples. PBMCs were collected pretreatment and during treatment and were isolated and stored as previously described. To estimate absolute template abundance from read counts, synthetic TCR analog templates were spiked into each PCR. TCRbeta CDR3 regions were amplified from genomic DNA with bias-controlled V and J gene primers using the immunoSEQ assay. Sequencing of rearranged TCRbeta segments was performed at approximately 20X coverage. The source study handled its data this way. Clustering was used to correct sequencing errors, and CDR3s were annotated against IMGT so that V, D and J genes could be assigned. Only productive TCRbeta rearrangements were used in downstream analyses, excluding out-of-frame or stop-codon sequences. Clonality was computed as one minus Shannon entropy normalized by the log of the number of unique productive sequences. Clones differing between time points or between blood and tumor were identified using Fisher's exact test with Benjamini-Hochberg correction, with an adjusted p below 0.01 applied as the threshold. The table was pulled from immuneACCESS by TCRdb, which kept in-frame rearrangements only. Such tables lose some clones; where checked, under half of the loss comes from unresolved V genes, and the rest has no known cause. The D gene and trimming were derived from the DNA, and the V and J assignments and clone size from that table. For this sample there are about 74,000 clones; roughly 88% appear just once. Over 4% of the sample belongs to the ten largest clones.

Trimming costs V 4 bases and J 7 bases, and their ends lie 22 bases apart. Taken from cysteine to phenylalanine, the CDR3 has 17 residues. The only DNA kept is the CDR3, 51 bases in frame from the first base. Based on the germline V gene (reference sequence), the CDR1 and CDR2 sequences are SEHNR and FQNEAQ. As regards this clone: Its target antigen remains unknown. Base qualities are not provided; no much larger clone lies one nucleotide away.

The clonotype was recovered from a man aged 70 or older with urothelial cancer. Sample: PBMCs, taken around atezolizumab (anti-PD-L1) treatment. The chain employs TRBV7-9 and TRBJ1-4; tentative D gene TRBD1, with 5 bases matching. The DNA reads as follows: TGTGCCAGCAGCTCTAGAGGGAGGGGCAGCTTCGCTGAAAAACTGTTTTTT. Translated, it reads CASSSRGRGSFAEKLFF. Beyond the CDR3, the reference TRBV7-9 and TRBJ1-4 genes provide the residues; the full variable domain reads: DTGVSQNPRHKITKRGQNVTFRCDPISEHNRLYWYRQTLGQGPEFLTYFQNEAQLEKSRLLSDRFSAERPKGSFSTLEIQRTEQGDSAMYLCASSSRGRGSFAEKLFFGSGTQLSVL.